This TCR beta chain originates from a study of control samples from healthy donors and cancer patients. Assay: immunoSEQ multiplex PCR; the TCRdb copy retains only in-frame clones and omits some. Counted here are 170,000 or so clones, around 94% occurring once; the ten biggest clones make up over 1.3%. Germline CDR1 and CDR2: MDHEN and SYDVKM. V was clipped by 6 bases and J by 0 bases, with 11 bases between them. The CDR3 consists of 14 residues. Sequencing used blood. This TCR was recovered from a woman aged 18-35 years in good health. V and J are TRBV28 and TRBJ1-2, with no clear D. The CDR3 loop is CASSPSGPNYGYTF. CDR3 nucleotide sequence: TGTGCCAGCAGCCCTTCCGGACCTAACTATGGCTACACCTTC.